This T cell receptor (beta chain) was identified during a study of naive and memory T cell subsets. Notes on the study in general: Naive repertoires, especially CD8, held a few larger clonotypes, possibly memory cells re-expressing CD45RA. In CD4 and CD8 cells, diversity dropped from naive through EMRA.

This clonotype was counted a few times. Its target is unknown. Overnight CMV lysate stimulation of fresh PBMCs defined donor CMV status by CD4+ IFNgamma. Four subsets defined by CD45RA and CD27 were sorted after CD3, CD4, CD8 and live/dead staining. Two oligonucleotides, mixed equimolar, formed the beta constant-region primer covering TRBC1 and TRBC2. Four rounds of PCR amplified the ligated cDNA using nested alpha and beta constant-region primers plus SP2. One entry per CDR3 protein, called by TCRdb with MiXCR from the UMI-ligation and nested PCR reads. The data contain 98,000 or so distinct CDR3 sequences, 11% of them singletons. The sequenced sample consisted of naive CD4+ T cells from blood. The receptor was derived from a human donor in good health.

The CDR3 here is CASSLRTSGAYEQYF. The CDR3 DNA is TGTGCCAGCAGCCTCAGGACTAGCGGGGCTTACGAGCAGTACTTC. J is TRBJ2-7 and V is TRBV3-1; 12 nucleotides line up with TRBD2. This CDR3 region has 15 residues. The germline CDR1 and CDR2 sequences are LGHDT and YNNKEL (reference sequence). With V trimmed by 4 bases and J by 4 bases, 5 bases remained unmatched.